The entry below gives a single TCR beta chain sequence along with its context. Its antigen is currently unknown. Sequencing used immunoSEQ multiplex PCR; TCRdb keeps in-frame clones, though not all of them. Of 90,000 to 140,000 clones in the sample, approximately 90% were seen once. This specimen belongs to a study of cytomegalovirus exposure and HLA in healthy donors. Findings and limits, study-wide: TCR beta chains numbering some 160 were designated cytomegalovirus-associated.

With 6 bases clipped from V and 3 bases from J, the junction kept 2 bases outside the gene matches. The CDR3 has 14 amino acids. Germline values: CDR1 MDHEN, CDR2 SYDVKM. This clonotype was obtained from a woman between 18 and 29 years old in good health and CMV-seropositive. Sequencing was done on a sample of PBMCs. This chain uses TRBV28 with TRBJ2-2, with 9 bases that match TRBD1. The CDR3 protein is CASRGQGDTGELFF. The CDR3 coding sequence is TGTGCCAGCAGGGGACAGGGCGACACCGGGGAGCTGTTTTTT.